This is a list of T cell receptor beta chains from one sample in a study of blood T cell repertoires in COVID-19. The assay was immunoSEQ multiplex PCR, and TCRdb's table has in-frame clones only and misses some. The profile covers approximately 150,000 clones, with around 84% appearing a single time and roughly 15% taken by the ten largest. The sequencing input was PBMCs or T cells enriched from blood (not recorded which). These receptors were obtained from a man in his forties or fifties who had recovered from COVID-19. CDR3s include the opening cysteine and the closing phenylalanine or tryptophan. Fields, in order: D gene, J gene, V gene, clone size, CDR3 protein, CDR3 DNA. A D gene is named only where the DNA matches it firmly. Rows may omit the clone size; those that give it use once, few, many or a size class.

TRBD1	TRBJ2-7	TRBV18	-	CASSGQGSYEQYF	TGTGCCAGCTCGGGACAGGGGTCCTACGAGCAGTACTTC
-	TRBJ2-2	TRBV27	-	CASSLGPYTGELFF	TGTGCCAGCAGTTTGGGGCCATACACCGGGGAGCTGTTTTTT
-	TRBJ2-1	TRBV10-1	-	CASSGREAVVGSYNEQFF	TGCGCCAGCAGTGGCAGGGAGGCCGTCGTCGGCTCCTACAATGAGCAGTTCTTC
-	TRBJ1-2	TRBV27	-	CASSLSASNYGYTF	TGTGCCAGCAGTTTATCTGCCAGTAACTATGGCTACACCTTC
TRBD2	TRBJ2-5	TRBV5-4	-	CASSPGAGKETQYF	TGTGCCAGCAGCCCGGGAGCGGGGAAAGAGACCCAGTACTTC
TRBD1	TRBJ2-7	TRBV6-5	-	CASSSPQGNGRYEQYF	TGTGCCAGCAGTTCGCCACAGGGGAATGGGAGATACGAGCAGTACTTC
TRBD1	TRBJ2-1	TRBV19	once	CASSIYTGTDNEQFF	TGTGCCAGTAGTATATACACCGGGACAGACAATGAGCAGTTCTTC
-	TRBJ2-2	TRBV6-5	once	CASRLASSSGELFF	TGTGCCAGCAGACTAGCTTCCAGCTCCGGGGAGCTGTTTTTT
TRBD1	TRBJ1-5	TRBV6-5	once	CASSRTGNSNQPQHF	TGTGCCAGCAGCAGGACAGGGAATAGCAATCAGCCCCAGCATTTT
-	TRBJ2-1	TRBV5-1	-	CASSLGASSYNEQFF	TGCGCCAGCAGCTTGGGGGCGAGCTCCTACAATGAGCAGTTCTTC
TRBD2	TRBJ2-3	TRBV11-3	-	CASSLDLNSGVTDTQYF	TGTGCCAGCAGCTTAGATCTGAATAGCGGGGTTACAGATACGCAGTATTTT
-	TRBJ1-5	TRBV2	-	CASSPRYSNQPQHF	TGTGCCAGCAGCCCCAGGTATAGCAATCAGCCCCAGCATTTT
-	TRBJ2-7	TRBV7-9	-	CASSLVPGEEQYF	TGTGCCAGCAGCTTAGTTCCAGGGGAAGAGCAGTACTTC
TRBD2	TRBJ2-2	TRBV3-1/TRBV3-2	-	CASSQMGGKNTGELFF	TGTGCCAGCAGCCAAATGGGGGGGAAAAACACCGGGGAGCTGTTTTTT